This TCR beta chain is drawn from a study of blood T cell repertoires in COVID-19. Study-level information: Spain, Italy and the United States supplied samples that represented acute and convalescent COVID-19.

The J segment lost 6 bases and the V segment lost 7 bases, leaving 7 bases of the junction unmatched. The CDR3 spans 15 residues. CDR1 is MNHEY, CDR2 SMNVEV, per germline (reference sequence). This clone was seen a few times. The assay was immunoSEQ multiplex PCR, and TCRdb's table has in-frame clones only and misses some. This sample carries 150,000 or so clones, 60% to 75% of them seen once, and the ten largest clones take around 1.8%. The TCR sequence derives from a woman in her sixties or seventies with acute or convalescent COVID-19. The rearrangement joins TRBV27 to TRBJ1-6; 9 bases are a match to TRBD1. The sequenced material came from peripheral blood. The CDR3 sequence: CASTPSGQGNSPLHF. In nucleotides, the CDR3 is TGTGCCAGCACCCCATCGGGACAGGGTAATTCACCCCTCCACTTT.